Listed below are T cell receptor beta chains from one sample, sequenced in a study of cytomegalovirus exposure and HLA in healthy donors. Method: immunoSEQ multiplex PCR; TCRdb's copy keeps in-frame clones and lacks some. The sample has 310,000 or so clones, 85% to 90% seen once. Specimen: PBMCs. The receptors come from a young woman in good health and CMV-seronegative. CDR3s include the opening cysteine and the closing phenylalanine or tryptophan. Fields, in order: J gene, V gene, D gene, clone size, CDR3 length, CDR3 DNA, CDR3 protein. The D gene is left open where the match is weak. Expanded clones are given a class, and other clones once, few, many or no size at all.

>TRBJ2-5|TRBV5-1|TRBD2|.|15
TGCGCCAGCAGCTTGGCGGCGGGGGGGCAAGAGACCCAGTACTTC
CASSLAAGGQETQYF
>TRBJ2-1|TRBV4-1|TRBD2|few|17
TGCGCCAGCAGCCACCGACTAGCGGGGGTCTCCTACAATGAGCAGTTCTTC
CASSHRLAGVSYNEQFF
>TRBJ2-5|TRBV7-7|TRBD2|once|16
TGTGCTAGCAGCCCGAGGGGCCTAGCGGGACAAGAGACCCAGTACTTC
CASSPRGLAGQETQYF
>TRBJ1-6|TRBV15|TRBD1|.|16
TGTGCCACCAGCATTATACCGGGACAGTCGGAATCACCCCTCCACTTT
CATSIIPGQSESPLHF
>TRBJ2-7|TRBV4-2|TRBD1|.|15
TGTGCCAGCAGCCAAGACTGGACAGGGTACCACGAGCAGTACTTC
CASSQDWTGYHEQYF
>TRBJ2-7|TRBV7-7|TRBD2|.|16
TGTGCTAGCAGCTCAGGACTAGCGGGGGGCTCGGACGAGCAGTACTTC
CASSSGLAGGSDEQYF
>TRBJ2-7|TRBV6-1|.|.|13
TGTGCCAGCACACAACCAGGGGCCTACGAGCAGTACTTC
CASTQPGAYEQYF
>TRBJ1-6|TRBV9|.|.|13
TGTGCCAGCAGCGCCGCAGGGAATTCACCCCTCCACTTT
CASSAAGNSPLHF
>TRBJ1-2|TRBV2|.|.|15
TGTGCCAGCAGTGCCCAGGGTTATCCCGAACTTGGCTACACCTTC
CASSAQGYPELGYTF
>TRBJ1-1|TRBV6-5|.|.|15
TGTGCCAGCAGTCCTCTCAGACTAATAAACACTGAAGCTTTCTTT
CASSPLRLINTEAFF
>TRBJ1-5|TRBV6-5|TRBD1|.|14
TGTGCCAGCAGTGGGACAGGGGGTGGTCAGCCCCAGCATTTT
CASSGTGGGQPQHF
>TRBJ2-7|TRBV10-1|.|.|13
TGCGCCAGCAGTCGGCAGGGGCGCTACGAGCAGTACTTC
CASSRQGRYEQYF
>TRBJ2-7|TRBV5-8|TRBD1|.|15
TGTGCCAGCAGAATTCCGGGACAGGGTTTTTACGAGCAGTACTTC
CASRIPGQGFYEQYF
>TRBJ2-2|TRBV16|.|.|14
TGTGCCAGCAGCCAATCACAGAACACCGGGGAGCTGTTTTTT
CASSQSQNTGELFF
>TRBJ2-7|TRBV2|TRBD1|once|13
TGTGCCACGGGACAGCGCCCCATGGGCGAGCAGTACTTC
CATGQRPMGEQYF
>TRBJ2-3|TRBV7-9|.|.|13
TGTTCCAGCAGCTCAGTTTCTACAGATACGCAGTATTTT
CSSSSVSTDTQYF
>TRBJ2-3|TRBV6-1|TRBD1|.|15
TGTGCCAGCAGTTTCGGACAGGGCGGCCCAGATACGCAGTATTTT
CASSFGQGGPDTQYF
>TRBJ2-1|TRBV5-4|TRBD2|once|17
TGTGCCAGCAGCTTCACTAGCGGGGGAAGCTCCTACAATGAGCAGTTCTTC
CASSFTSGGSSYNEQFF
>TRBJ1-6|TRBV2|.|.|14
TGTGCCAGCAGGCCGGGACAATATAATTCCCCCCTCCACTTT
CASRPGQYNSPLHF
>TRBJ2-2|TRBV7-3|.|.|14
TGTGCCAGCAGCTTAAACACGAACACCGGGGAGCTGTTTTTT
CASSLNTNTGELFF
>TRBJ2-5|TRBV5-1|TRBD2|.|15
TGCGCCAGCAGCTTGGGGGGGACTAGCAGCGAGACCCAGTACTTC
CASSLGGTSSETQYF
>TRBJ1-6|TRBV5-4|TRBD1|.|16
TGTGCCAGCAGCGAAGCCGGGACAGCATTTAATTCACCCCTCCACTTT
CASSEAGTAFNSPLHF
>TRBJ2-2|TRBV29-1|TRBD2|.|12
TGCAGCGTTTTAAGCGGGGCCGGGGAGCTGTTTTTT
CSVLSGAGELFF
>TRBJ2-1|TRBV2|TRBD2|.|16
TGTGCCAGCAGAGGTGTAGCGGGGGACTCCTACAATGAGCAGTTCTTC
CASRGVAGDSYNEQFF
>TRBJ2-7|TRBV6-1|.|.|13
TGTGCCAGCAGGAGAGAGGGTCCCTACGAGCAGTACTTC
CASRREGPYEQYF
>TRBJ2-1|TRBV5-4|TRBD2|.|16
TGTGCCAGCAGCTCCCGGGCGGGGGATAAAATCGATGAGCAGTTCTTC
CASSSRAGDKIDEQFF
>TRBJ2-7|TRBV5-1|TRBD1|.|13
TGCGCCAGCAGCCGTCAGGGGGAAGACGAGCAGTACTTC
CASSRQGEDEQYF
>TRBJ2-1|TRBV6-4|TRBD2|.|16
TGTGCCAGCAGTGACTCGATGGGCGGGGGGGCCGATGAGCAGTTCTTC
CASSDSMGGGADEQFF
>TRBJ1-5|TRBV7-9|.|.|13
TGTGCCAGCAGCCTATCGGGGAATCAGCCCCAGCATTTT
CASSLSGNQPQHF
>TRBJ1-6|TRBV6-5|.|.|16
TGTGCCAGCAGTTACCGGCTGAGCGTCCCGAATTCACCCCTCCACTTT
CASSYRLSVPNSPLHF
>TRBJ1-2|TRBV5-6|.|.|14
TGTGCCAGCAGCTTGGGCAGGGGCCACTATGGCTACACCTTC
CASSLGRGHYGYTF
>TRBJ2-3|TRBV10-3|TRBD2|.|14
TGTGCCGCCGAGGGGGAGCGGGGGGGAGATACGCAGTATTTT
CAAEGERGGDTQYF
>TRBJ2-7|TRBV19|TRBD1|.|13
TGTGCCAGTAGACCCGGGACAGCCTACGAGCAGTACTTC
CASRPGTAYEQYF
>TRBJ2-2|TRBV11-2|TRBD1|.|16
TGTGCCAGCAGCCCGGGACAGGGAAGGGGCACCGGGGAGCTGTTTTTT
CASSPGQGRGTGELFF
>TRBJ2-1|TRBV10-2|.|.|14
TGCGCCAGCACCTATTTTAGCTCCTACAATGAGCAGTTCTTC
CASTYFSSYNEQFF
>TRBJ2-1|TRBV2|.|.|17
TGTGCCAGCAGTGAAGCAGGTACAGGACGGGTCTACAATGAGCAGTTCTTC
CASSEAGTGRVYNEQFF
>TRBJ1-3|TRBV4-2|.|.|16
TGTGCCAGCAGCCAAGATATTGAGGGGGCTGGAAACACCATATATTTT
CASSQDIEGAGNTIYF
>TRBJ1-3|TRBV7-3|TRBD1|.|19
TGTGCCAGCAGCTTAATCGAGACAGGGGCTACCTACTCTGGAAACACCATATATTTT
CASSLIETGATYSGNTIYF
>TRBJ1-1|TRBV7-6|.|.|15
TGTGCCAGCAGCTTAGGTGCGGGTAGGGACACTGAAGCTTTCTTT
CASSLGAGRDTEAFF
>TRBJ1-1|TRBV7-9|.|.|13
TGTTCCAGCAGCTTACCGGGGAACACTGAAGCTTTCTTT
CSSSLPGNTEAFF